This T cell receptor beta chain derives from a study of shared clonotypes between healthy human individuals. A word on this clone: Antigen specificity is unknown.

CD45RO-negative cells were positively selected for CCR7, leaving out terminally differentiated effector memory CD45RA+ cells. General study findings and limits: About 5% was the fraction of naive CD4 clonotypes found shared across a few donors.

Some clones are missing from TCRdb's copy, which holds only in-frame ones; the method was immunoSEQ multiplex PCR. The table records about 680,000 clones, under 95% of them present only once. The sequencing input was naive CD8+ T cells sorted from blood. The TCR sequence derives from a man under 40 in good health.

The CDR3 DNA reads as TGTGCCAGCAGAAACAGAGATACCTACGAGCAGTACTTC. Translated, it gives CASRNRDTYEQYF. The chain has TRBV27 and TRBJ2-7; D unclear. V was cut by 6 bases and J by 2 bases, with 11 bases left in between. There are 13 residues in the CDR3. CDR1 and CDR2 (germline): MNHEY, SMNVEV (reference sequence).